Shown below are 24 T cell receptor beta chains from a single sample sequenced in a study of vaccination effects on CD4 cells after COVID-19. The method was immunoSEQ multiplex PCR; TCRdb's version includes in-frame clones alone and lacks a portion of them. The sample has around 75,000 clones, 73% seen once. Antigen-specific CD4+ T cells were expanded with viral peptide pools in the ViraFEST assay before sequencing. CD4+ T cell isolation took place after 10 days of culture. The person had a PCR-confirmed SARS-CoV-2 infection during March to December 2020. No antigen is known for these receptors. Sequenced here: CD4+ T cells from PBMCs cultured with HIV peptides, sampled before COVID-19 vaccination. Specified subset: HIV-1 Nef peptide pool negative control/reference culture. These receptors were obtained from a human donor who had a prior SARS-CoV-2 infection.

V is TRBV20-1 and J is TRBJ1-2, with 7 bases matching TRBD1. This CDR3 contains 13 residues. Trimming at V came to 3 bases and at J to 4 bases, leaving 5 bases not matched to a gene. Germline loops: CDR1 DFQATT, CDR2 SNEGSKA (reference sequence). CDR3 DNA sequence: TGCAGTGCTAGTATGACAGGGATCTATGGCTACACCTTC. It yields the protein CSASMTGIYGYTF.

V and J are TRBV5-1 and TRBJ2-7; TRBD1 is a possible D gene (6 bases). The CDR3 runs 13 residues. V was cut by 4 bases and J by 9 bases, with 17 bases left in between. Germline V gives CDR1 SGHRS, CDR2 YFSETQ. The CDR3: CASSNTDSSAQYF. CDR3 DNA sequence: TGCGCCAGCAGCAACACGGACAGTTCGGCGCAGTACTTC.

The chain is built from TRBV30 and TRBJ2-7; no reliable D call. The V and J ends lost 4 bases and 4 bases respectively, with 17 bases between them. This CDR3 contains 14 residues. Germline lookup yields CDR1 GTSNPN and CDR2 SVGIG (reference sequence). CDR3 sequence reads: CAWKYTGSDYEQYF. The DNA for the CDR3 is TGTGCCTGGAAATACACGGGCTCGGATTACGAGCAGTACTTC.

The chain couples TRBV18 to TRBJ2-7; 8 positions match TRBD1. V trimming: 2 bases; J trimming: 4 bases; junction bases outside the gene matches: 7. CDR3 length: 15 amino acids. The V gene's germline CDR1 is KGHSH and CDR2 LQKENI. The CDR3 sequence: CASSPSSQGAYEQYF. The CDR3 DNA sequence: TGTGCCAGCTCACCATCATCTCAGGGGGCTTACGAGCAGTACTTC.

V usage is TRBV10-3 and J usage is TRBJ2-5; D might be TRBD2 (6 bases). The CDR3 contains 15 residues. V lost 6 bases and J lost 3, with 17 bases in between. Germline assignment: CDR1 ENHRY and CDR2 SYGVKD. CDR3 protein: CAISPGLTKKETQYF. The CDR3 coding sequence is TGTGCCATCAGCCCGGGACTTACTAAAAAAGAGACCCAGTACTTC.

CDR3 coding DNA: TGTGCCAGCAGCGTAGCTGGGGTGTACCAAGAGACCCAGTACTTC. Translated: CASSVAGVYQETQYF. The chain carries TRBV9 and TRBJ2-5, with no clear D. V lost 0 bases, J lost 0 bases, and 9 bases lay in between. The CDR3 contains 15 residues. In germline, CDR1 is SGDLS, CDR2 YYNGEE.

The V and J genes are TRBV19 and TRBJ1-2, with D possibly being TRBD1 (6 bases). With 7 bases removed from V and 4 bases from J, the gap between germline ends came to 19 bases. Germline lookup yields CDR1 LNHDA and CDR2 SQIVND (reference sequence). CDR3 size: 15 residues. The CDR3 reads CASKAVQGGGYGYTF. As DNA, the CDR3 is TGTGCCAGTAAAGCAGTACAGGGCGGAGGCTATGGCTACACCTTC.

This clone was seen a single time. V and J are TRBV6-4 and TRBJ2-5; D remains ambiguous. From germline, CDR1 is MRHNA and CDR2 SNTAGT. This CDR3 has 14 residues. The V and J ends lost 0 bases and 2 bases respectively, with 7 bases between them. This CDR3 reads CASSDSPFQETQYF. DNA of the CDR3: TGTGCCAGCAGTGACTCCCCTTTTCAAGAGACCCAGTACTTC.

This clone was counted a single time. V usage is TRBV18 and J usage is TRBJ2-5; a possible D gene is TRBD2 (5 bases). The CDR3 extends over 13 amino acids. Trimming stripped 3 bases from V and 2 bases from J, with 7 bases between. Germline V gene sequence: CDR1 KGHSH, CDR2 LQKENI. The chain's CDR3 is CASSPRTQETQYF. CDR3 DNA: TGTGCCAGCTCACCGAGGACTCAAGAGACCCAGTACTTC.

The CDR3 reads CASSFPGNIQYF. The CDR3 DNA reads as TGTGCCAGCAGCTTTCCCGGGAACATTCAGTACTTC. The chain links TRBV5-6 to TRBJ2-4; D call uncertain. The ends were cut back, 2 bases at V and 7 bases at J, with 7 bases in the middle. The CDR3 has 12 residues. Germline lookup yields CDR1 SGHDT and CDR2 YYEEEE.

The V and J genes are TRBV5-4 and TRBJ2-5; no clear D gene. This CDR3 is 12 amino acids long. Trimming removed 4 bases at V and 5 bases at J, with 9 bases between. The germline gives CDR1 SGHNT, CDR2 YYREEE (reference sequence). CDR3 region: CASSPSAETQYF. The CDR3 bases are TGTGCCAGCAGCCCGAGTGCGGAGACCCAGTACTTC.

The genes are TRBV7-2 and TRBJ1-6; D gene ambiguous. V was pared by 1 base and J by 8 bases, with 9 bases between. CDR3 size: 14 residues. Germline V CDR1 and CDR2: SGHTA, FQGNSA. The DNA for the CDR3 is TGTGCCAGCAGCTTAGTGGGGTGGGATTCACCCCTCCACTTT. This gives the protein CASSLVGWDSPLHF.

The V call is TRBV11-1, the J call TRBJ2-7; D may match TRBD1 or TRBD2 (5 bases each). V gave up 3 bases and J gave up 3 bases, with 9 bases separating them. The CDR3 contains 13 residues. Germline V gene data show CDR1 as SGHAT and CDR2 as FQDESV (reference sequence). The CDR3 region is CASSFGTFYEQYF. The CDR3 bases are TGTGCCAGCAGCTTCGGGACCTTCTACGAGCAGTACTTC.

The chain employs TRBV3-1 (or the pseudogene TRBV3-2) and TRBJ2-2; a weak D match, TRBD2 (6 bases). Germline CDR1 reads LGHDT; CDR2 reads YNNKEL (reference sequence). Trimming removed 4 bases from V and 6 bases from J, with 12 bases in between. The CDR3 sequence is 14 residues long. CDR3 in amino acids: CASSPRLDPGELFF. DNA for the CDR3: TGTGCCAGCAGCCCCAGACTAGACCCCGGGGAGCTGTTTTTT.

V usage is TRBV15 and J usage is TRBJ2-3; D call uncertain. Trimming left V 0 bases short and J 0 bases short, with 4 bases between. The germline gives CDR1 LNHNV, CDR2 YYDKDF (reference sequence). This CDR3 is built from 14 residues. The CDR3 sequence: CATSRDGSTDTQYF. The DNA for the CDR3 is TGTGCCACCAGCAGAGACGGGAGCACAGATACGCAGTATTTT.

This CDR3 is CASSMDGLNTEAFF. The CDR3 coding sequence is TGCGCCAGCAGCATGGACGGATTGAACACTGAAGCTTTCTTT. The V gene is TRBV5-1, the J gene TRBJ1-1; D is unclear. The V gene's germline CDR1 is SGHRS and CDR2 YFSETQ. Deletions cut 4 bases from V and 0 bases from J, with 10 bases between. The CDR3 length is 14 residues. Full variable domain (rest looked up from reference TRBV5-1 and TRBJ1-1): KAGVTQTPRYLIKTRGQQVTLSCSPISGHRSVSWYQQTPGQGLQFLFEYFSETQRNKGNFPGRFSGRQFSNSRSEMNVSTLELGDSALYLCASSMDGLNTEAFFGQGTRLTVV.

The V gene is TRBV30, the J gene TRBJ1-4; D gene unclear. The CDR3 is made up of 13 amino acids. The germline V gene encodes CDR1 GTSNPN and CDR2 SVGIG (reference sequence). Trimming removed 3 bases from V and 8 bases from J, with 13 bases in between. The CDR3: CAWSGGRGEKLFF. The DNA of the CDR3 is TGTGCCTGGAGCGGTGGGCGCGGGGAAAAACTGTTTTTT.

The chain links TRBV19 to TRBJ2-1; maybe TRBD1 (5 bases). The CDR3 covers 14 residues. Germline V CDR1 and CDR2: LNHDA, SQIVND (reference sequence). The V gene lost 1 base and the J gene lost 7 bases, with 11 bases spanning the gap. CDR3 protein: CASSIVREGNEQFF. CDR3 DNA: TGTGCCAGTAGTATAGTCAGGGAAGGGAATGAGCAGTTCTTC.

This chain uses TRBV2 with TRBJ1-2, with 7 positions matching TRBD1. J gave up 8 bases and V 7 bases, and 10 bases lay outside the gene matches. CDR3 length: 13 amino acids. From germline, CDR1 is SNHLY and CDR2 FYNNEI. In nucleotides, the CDR3 is TGTGCCAGCACCATGGGACAGACGGGCGGCTACACCTTC. Its protein is CASTMGQTGGYTF. Using reference TRBV2 and TRBJ1-2 for the parts outside the CDR3, the full variable domain is EPEVTQTPSHQVTQMGQEVILRCVPISNHLYFYWYRQILGQKVEFLVSFYNNEISEKSEIFDDQFSVERPDGSNFTLKIRSTKLEDSAMYFCASTMGQTGGYTFGSGTRLTVV.

The CDR3 protein is CASNRDRGQPQHF. The CDR3 DNA follows: TGTGCCAGTAATCGGGACAGGGGTCAGCCCCAGCATTTT. The chain recombines TRBV19 with TRBJ1-5; 10 bases are a match to TRBD1. The V gene's germline CDR1 is LNHDA and CDR2 SQIVND (reference sequence). Trimming took 7 bases from V and 6 from J; bases not matched to a gene: 3. CDR3 length: 13 residues.

The chain is built from TRBV2 and TRBJ2-7, with unresolved D. The CDR3 is 12 residues long. CDR1 is SNHLY and CDR2 is FYNNEI in the germline V gene. With 4 bases removed from V and 6 bases from J, the gap between germline ends came to 10 bases. This chain's CDR3 is CASSAAGSEQYF. CDR3 bases: TGTGCCAGCAGTGCCGCCGGCTCCGAGCAGTACTTC.

The J gene is TRBJ2-3, the V gene TRBV5-1; 7 bases map to TRBD2. Looked up from germline, CDR1 is SGHRS and CDR2 is YFSETQ. CDR3 size: 14 residues. Trimming took 4 bases from V and 2 from J; bases not matched to a gene: 4. The CDR3 sequence is CASSGGVPTDTQYF. CDR3 in DNA: TGCGCCAGCAGCGGGGGGGTCCCCACAGATACGCAGTATTTT.

The gene calls are TRBV6-5 and TRBJ1-2; TRBD1 agrees at 7 bases. Per germline, CDR1 MNHEY and CDR2 SVGAGI. This CDR3 has 14 amino acids. J gave up 8 bases and V 1 base, and 7 bases lay outside the gene matches. This CDR3 is CASSYYGGTDGYTF. CDR3 coding DNA: TGTGCCAGCAGTTACTACGGCGGGACAGACGGCTACACCTTC.

This sequence joins TRBV6-5 and TRBJ2-5, with 8 bases aligning to TRBD1. The CDR3 extends over 15 amino acids. V trimming: 6 bases; J trimming: 5 bases; junction bases outside the gene matches: 11. Germline V CDR1 and CDR2: MNHEY, SVGAGI. For the CDR3, the DNA is TGTGCCAGCAGGAGACTCAGGACAGGGCCGGAGACCCAGTACTTC. It codes for CASRRLRTGPETQYF.